Following are 5 T cell receptor beta chains from one sample sequenced in a study of blood T cell repertoires in COVID-19. The repertoire was sequenced with immunoSEQ multiplex PCR; TCRdb's copy has only in-frame clones and lacks some. The data show around 250,000 clones, with 80% to 85% seen just once and approximately 4.8% held by the top ten. Specimen: peripheral blood. The receptors were sampled from a man between 50 and 59 years old with active or convalescent COVID-19.

V is TRBV11-3 and J is TRBJ2-7, with 9 bases identical to TRBD1. The V and J ends lost 5 bases and 0 bases, in that order; junction bases with no gene match: 8. This CDR3 has 16 residues. Germline V CDR1 and CDR2: SGHNT, YENEEA. CDR3 DNA: TGTGCCAGCAGCCCCAGAGGGACAGGGAGCTCCTACGAGCAGTACTTC. Amino acids: CASSPRGTGSSYEQYF.

The chain recombines TRBV21-1 with TRBJ1-1; the table names TRBD1, a call not compared with the DNA. TRBV21-1 is marked as a pseudogene. The CDR3 extends over 12 amino acids. The CDR3 region is CASFPPGLEAFF. The CDR3 DNA is TGTGCCAGCTTCCCCCCAGGTTTAGAAGCTTTCTTT.

V usage is TRBV27 and J usage is TRBJ1-2; maybe TRBD1 (6 bases). This CDR3 has 13 residues. The germline CDR1 and CDR2 sequences are MNHEY and SMNVEV (reference sequence). V lost 2 bases and J 6 bases, leaving 10 bases between the germline ends. In DNA form, the CDR3 reads TGTGCCAGCAGTTTAGGGACATCAAATGGCTACACCTTC. It is translated as CASSLGTSNGYTF.

The count of this clone is one. The chain carries TRBV9 and TRBJ2-7; D is possibly TRBD2 (5 bases). This CDR3 comprises 14 residues. The germline CDR1 and CDR2 sequences are SGDLS and YYNGEE. Deletions cut 3 bases from V and 7 bases from J, with 17 bases between. CDR3 coding DNA: TGTGCCAGCAGCGCCCAACTAGGCTCCCGGGAGCAGTACTTC. It codes for CASSAQLGSREQYF.

This clone has more than one count but fewer than ten. This chain joins TRBV30 and TRBJ1-6; 11 bases agree with TRBD1. CDR1 is GTSNPN, CDR2 SVGIG, per germline (reference sequence). The CDR3 sequence is 16 residues long. The J segment lost 4 bases and the V segment lost 2 bases, leaving 4 bases of the junction unmatched. The CDR3 region has the DNA TGTGCCTGGAGTCCGGGACAGGGGGTTTATAATTCACCCCTCCACTTT. This encodes CAWSPGQGVYNSPLHF.